A selection of T cell receptor beta chains follows, all from one sample in a study of tissue T cells after allogeneic stem cell transplantation. Repertoires were generated with immunoSEQ multiplex PCR, while TCRdb's copy carries only in-frame clones and drops some. The sample yields some 5,000 clones, about 70% seen once. The starting material was duodenal tissue, obtained at autopsy. The receptors here all came from a female patient aged 18-49 years with steroid-refractory graft-versus-host disease after an allogeneic stem cell transplant. T cells may partly derive from the graft donor. Each CDR3 is given with its conserved first and last residue. D genes are given only for firm matches. Only some rows state a clone size, as once, few, many or a class for expanded clones.

cdr3_nt cdr3_aa d_call v_call clone_size j_call
TGTGCCAGCAGCAGGACAGTGAACACTGAAGCTTTCTTT CASSRTVNTEAFF . TRBV7-9 . TRBJ1-1
TGTGCCATCAGTGAAAGACTTGACTTTCCCAATCAGCCCCAGCATTTT CAISERLDFPNQPQHF . TRBV10-3 . TRBJ1-5
TGCGCCAGCAGCACCGGCGGGGGACTAGCGGGGGGCCGGAGAAATGAGCAGTTCTTC CASSTGGGLAGGRRNEQFF TRBD2 TRBV5-1 few TRBJ2-1
TGCGCCAGCAGCCAAACAGGGTTCCGGTACGAGCAGTACTTC CASSQTGFRYEQYF . TRBV4-1 . TRBJ2-7
TGTGCCAGCAGTAGCAGGGAGGAGGGGCCCAAGAATGAGCAGTTCTTC CASSSREEGPKNEQFF . TRBV27 . TRBJ2-1
TGTGCCAGCAGTTTTGGGCAAAGCTATCAGCCCCAGCATTTT CASSFGQSYQPQHF . TRBV27 . TRBJ1-5
TGTGCCAGCAGACGACTAGCGGGGGACTCCTACGAGCAGTACTTC CASRRLAGDSYEQYF TRBD2 TRBV2 . TRBJ2-7
TGTGCCAGTCGTCCCAGGGGACTCCTTAATGAAAAACTGTTTTTT CASRPRGLLNEKLFF . TRBV19 . TRBJ1-4
TGCGCCAGCAGCGTCCGGGACAGCTTGAACACTGAAGCTTTCTTT CASSVRDSLNTEAFF TRBD1 TRBV5-1 . TRBJ1-1
TGTGCCATCAGGCCTGGGGACTTTTTCTATGGCTACACCTTC CAIRPGDFFYGYTF . TRBV10-3 . TRBJ1-2
TGTGCCAGTAGTATAGACGGGGAAACTGAAGCTTTCTTT CASSIDGETEAFF . TRBV19 . TRBJ1-1
TGTGCCAGTAGTCGGCGGGACAGGGCTAATGAAAAACTGTTTTTT CASSRRDRANEKLFF TRBD1 TRBV19 . TRBJ1-4
TGTGCCAGCAGTGGACGCGTTGGGTGGGACAGAAGGAACTACGAGCAGTACTTC CASSGRVGWDRRNYEQYF TRBD1 TRBV2 . TRBJ2-7
TGTGCCAGCATTTTCAGGGGACTCGTCGCTTTCTTT CASIFRGLVAFF . TRBV6-5 medium-sized TRBJ1-1
TGTGCCACCAGCAGAGATGCGGTAACTAATGAAAAACTGTTTTTT CATSRDAVTNEKLFF . TRBV15 . TRBJ1-4
TGCGCCAGCAGCCAAGAGCCAGCTTACACCTACGAGCAGTACTTC CASSQEPAYTYEQYF . TRBV4-1 . TRBJ2-7
TGTGCCAGCAGCTCAGGCGGGCAGACCCAGTACTTC CASSSGGQTQYF . TRBV5-5 few TRBJ2-5
TGTGCCATCAGTGATGTGGCGGGGGGTTCCTACGAGCAGTACTTC CAISDVAGGSYEQYF TRBD2 TRBV10-3 . TRBJ2-7
TGTGCCAGCAGCCCAACGGGGCCAAGCTCCTACGAGCAGTACTTC CASSPTGPSSYEQYF . TRBV7-6 . TRBJ2-7
TGCGCCAGCAGCCAAGGGCTCCCCAGATATAATTCACCCCTCCACTTT CASSQGLPRYNSPLHF . TRBV4-1 . TRBJ1-6
TGTGCCAGCAGTTTCCGGACAGGGCGTTATGGCTACACCTTC CASSFRTGRYGYTF TRBD1 TRBV2 . TRBJ1-2
TGTGCCAGCAGCTTAAGAGGCGGGAGGCTTAATGAGCAGTTCTTC CASSLRGGRLNEQFF TRBD2 TRBV7-6 . TRBJ2-1
TGTGCCAGCAGTCTATGGGGTCCGTACGAGCAGTACTTC CASSLWGPYEQYF . TRBV12-3/TRBV12-4 . TRBJ2-7
TGCGCCAGCAGCTTTGGGACTATTAACACCGGGGAGCTGTTTTTT CASSFGTINTGELFF TRBD2 TRBV5-1 . TRBJ2-2
TGCGCCAGCAGCTTGGGGTGGGGAAACACCATATATTTT CASSLGWGNTIYF . TRBV5-1 . TRBJ1-3
TGTGCCAGCAGCTTAGCACTAGCTTCACCCCTCCACTTT CASSLALASPLHF . TRBV7-9 . TRBJ1-6
TGTGCCAGCAGCTTAGTAGGGGGCTACTATGGCTACACCTTC CASSLVGGYYGYTF TRBD1 TRBV7-9 . TRBJ1-2
TGTGCCAGCAGTTTAGGGGGGCACGAGCAGTACTTC CASSLGGHEQYF . TRBV28 few TRBJ2-7
TGCGCCAGCAGCCAAGCGGGGAGCTCCTACAATGAGCAGTTCTTC CASSQAGSSYNEQFF . TRBV4-1 . TRBJ2-1
TGTGCCAGCAGCTTAACGGGGTTGGGCTACGAGCAGTACTTC CASSLTGLGYEQYF . TRBV7-9 . TRBJ2-7
TGCGCCAGCAGCTTATGGGGCGGGAGTAGCTACGAGCAGTACTTC CASSLWGGSSYEQYF TRBD2 TRBV5-1 few TRBJ2-7
TGTGCCAGCAGTGGTCCCGGCCTCTACAATGAGCAGTTCTTC CASSGPGLYNEQFF . TRBV25-1 . TRBJ2-1
TGCAGCGCAATAGCGGAGAGCTCCTACAATGAGCAGTTCTTC CSAIAESSYNEQFF . TRBV29-1 . TRBJ2-1
TGTGCCAGCAGCCCCGGGGGACTAGCGGGAGACGAGCAGTACTTC CASSPGGLAGDEQYF TRBD2 TRBV6-5 . TRBJ2-7
TGTGCCAGCAGTTCAAGCCGGGGCCTGGCTAACTATGGCTACACCTTC CASSSSRGLANYGYTF . TRBV2 . TRBJ1-2
TGTGCCAGCCGGAAAAGGGGAAGTTCACCCCTCCACTTT CASRKRGSSPLHF . TRBV6-5 . TRBJ1-6
TGTGCCAGCAGTTCGCTGACAGGAATGAACACTGAAGCTTTCTTT CASSSLTGMNTEAFF . TRBV27 few TRBJ1-1
TGCGCCAGCAGCAGATCGGACAGGGGGCGCGGGGAGACCCAGTACTTC CASSRSDRGRGETQYF TRBD1 TRBV5-1 . TRBJ2-5
TGTGCCAGCAGCAAAACAGGGGGCCCGTACCAAGAGACCCAGTACTTC CASSKTGGPYQETQYF TRBD1 TRBV11-3 . TRBJ2-5
TGCGCCAGCAGTCCTAGCCCCACAGATACGCAGTATTTT CASSPSPTDTQYF . TRBV10-1 few TRBJ2-3
TGTGCCAGCAGTGAAGAGCGAACCACTAACTATGGCTACACCTTC CASSEERTTNYGYTF . TRBV2 . TRBJ1-2
TGCAGCGTTGGGGGGGGACCTTCATACGAGCAGTACTTC CSVGGGPSYEQYF TRBD2 TRBV29-1 . TRBJ2-7
TGTGCCAGCAGTTTTGTCATTCAGCCCCAGCATTTT CASSFVIQPQHF . TRBV12-3/TRBV12-4 . TRBJ1-5
TGTGCCAGCAGTCCCCCGGGAGGACGCTCTGGAAACACCATATATTTT CASSPPGGRSGNTIYF . TRBV2 . TRBJ1-3
TGTGCCAGCAGCTTTAATGATGGAGGGCGCGGAGGCTACACCTTC CASSFNDGGRGGYTF . TRBV5-4 . TRBJ1-2
TGTGCCAGCAGCCCCCTCGCGGTCGGCTACACCTTC CASSPLAVGYTF . TRBV7-8 . TRBJ1-2
TGCGCCAGCAGTGCGGGACAGACCCACTATGGCTACACCTTC CASSAGQTHYGYTF TRBD1 TRBV10-2 . TRBJ1-2
TGTGCCAGCAGCTTAGTGAGAGGGAACACTGAAGCTTTCTTT CASSLVRGNTEAFF . TRBV7-9 . TRBJ1-1
TGTGCCAGTAGTCCCGAGGGGTTACAGCCCCAGCATTTT CASSPEGLQPQHF . TRBV19 few TRBJ1-5
TGTGCCAGCAGCGTAGGAGAGCGTGAGGTTACGCAGTATTTT CASSVGEREVTQYF . TRBV9 . TRBJ2-3
TGTGCCAGTAGTTTCCGGGACAGGGATTTCAATGAGCAGTTCTTC CASSFRDRDFNEQFF TRBD1 TRBV19 few TRBJ2-1
TGTGCCAGCAGAAGGGAGAGCAATCAGCCCCAGCATTTT CASRRESNQPQHF . TRBV2 few TRBJ1-5
TGTGCCAGCAGCTTGCGACAGGGACACCCTAACTATGGCTACACCTTC CASSLRQGHPNYGYTF TRBD1 TRBV5-5 . TRBJ1-2
TGTGCCAGCAGTCCCCTAGGGGGCCGCAATCAGCCCCAGCATTTT CASSPLGGRNQPQHF TRBD1 TRBV27 once TRBJ1-5
TGTGCCAGTAGTGGGCGGAGACAGGGGCCCAAGGGCAATCAGCCCCAGCATTTT CASSGRRQGPKGNQPQHF TRBD1 TRBV19 . TRBJ1-5
TGTGCCAGCAACTGGAACTACGAGCAGTACTTC CASNWNYEQYF . TRBV28 few TRBJ2-7